Listed here is a single T cell receptor (beta chain). These data originate in a study of blood T cell repertoires in COVID-19. Study summary: The origin of the acute and convalescent COVID-19 samples was the United States, Italy and Spain. T cells, B-cell-depleted T cells, or PBMCs supplied cDNA or gDNA.

Authors' methods: Reference gene primer amplification gave estimated nucleated cell counts. Sequenced by immunoSEQ multiplex PCR; TCRdb stores in-frame clones only, minus some. Clone size and V and J calls were adopted from that table, with D and trimming inferred from the DNA. The sample yields nearly 70,000 clones, approximately 80% seen once. The sequencing input was peripheral blood. The receptor's source is an elderly woman with acute or convalescent COVID-19.

For the CDR3, the DNA is TGTGCCAGTAGTACCCCGGACAGGGGGCTATCTAATGAAAAACTGTTTTTT. It specifies CASSTPDRGLSNEKLFF. The rearrangement uses TRBV19 and TRBJ1-4; TRBD1 agrees at 11 bases. CDR1 and CDR2 (germline): LNHDA, SQIVND (reference sequence). This CDR3 has 17 residues. With 4 bases clipped from V and 3 bases from J, the junction kept 7 bases outside the gene matches.